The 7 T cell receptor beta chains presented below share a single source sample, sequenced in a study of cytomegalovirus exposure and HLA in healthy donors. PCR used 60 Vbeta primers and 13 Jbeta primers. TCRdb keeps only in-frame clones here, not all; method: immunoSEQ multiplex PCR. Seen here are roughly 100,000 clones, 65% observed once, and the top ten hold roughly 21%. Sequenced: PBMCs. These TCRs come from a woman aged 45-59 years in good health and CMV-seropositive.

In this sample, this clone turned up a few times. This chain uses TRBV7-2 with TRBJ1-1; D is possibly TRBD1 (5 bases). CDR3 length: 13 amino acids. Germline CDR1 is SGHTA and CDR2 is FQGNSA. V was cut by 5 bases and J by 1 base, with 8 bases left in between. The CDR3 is CASSPGGNTEAFF. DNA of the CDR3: TGTGCCAGCAGCCCGGGGGGGAACACTGAAGCTTTCTTT. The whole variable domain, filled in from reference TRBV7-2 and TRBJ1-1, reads GAGVSQSPSNKVTEKGKDVELRCDPISGHTALYWYRQSLGQGLEFLIYFQGNSAPDKSGLPSDRFSAERTGGSVSTLTIQRTQQEDSAVYLCASSPGGNTEAFFGQGTRLTVV.

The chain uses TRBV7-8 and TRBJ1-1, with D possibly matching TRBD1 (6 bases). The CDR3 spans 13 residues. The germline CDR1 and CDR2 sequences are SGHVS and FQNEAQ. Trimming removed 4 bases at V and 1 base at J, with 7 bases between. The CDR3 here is CASSSDRNTEAFF. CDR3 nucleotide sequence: TGTGCCAGCAGCTCGGACAGGAACACTGAAGCTTTCTTT. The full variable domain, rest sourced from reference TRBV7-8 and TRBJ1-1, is GAGVSQSPRYKVAKRGQDVALRCDPISGHVSLFWYQQALGQGPEFLTYFQNEAQLDKSGLPSDRFFAERPEGSVSTLKIQRTQQEDSAVYLCASSSDRNTEAFFGQGTRLTVV.

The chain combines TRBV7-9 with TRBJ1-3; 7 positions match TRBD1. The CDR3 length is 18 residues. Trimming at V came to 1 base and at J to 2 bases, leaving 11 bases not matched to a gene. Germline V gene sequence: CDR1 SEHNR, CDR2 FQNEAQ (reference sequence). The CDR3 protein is CASSLGVGTESPGNTIYF. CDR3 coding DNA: TGTGCCAGCAGCTTAGGGGTGGGGACAGAGTCTCCTGGAAACACCATATATTTT.

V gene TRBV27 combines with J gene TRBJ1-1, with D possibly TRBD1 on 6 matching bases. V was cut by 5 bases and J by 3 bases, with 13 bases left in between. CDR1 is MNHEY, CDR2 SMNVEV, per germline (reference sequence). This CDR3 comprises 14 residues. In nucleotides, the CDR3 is TGTGCCAGCAGTCTTCAGGGGTATGACACTGAAGCTTTCTTT. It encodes CASSLQGYDTEAFF.

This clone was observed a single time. The DNA for the CDR3 is TGTGCCAGCAGCCTCGGCAGGAGCAATCAGCCCCAGCATTTT. Protein product: CASSLGRSNQPQHF. The chain links TRBV6-5 to TRBJ1-5; no firm D call. Between the trimmed V and J ends, which lost 6 bases and 1 base, there was a span of 10 bases. Germline lookup yields CDR1 MNHEY and CDR2 SVGAGI. CDR3 length: 14 residues.

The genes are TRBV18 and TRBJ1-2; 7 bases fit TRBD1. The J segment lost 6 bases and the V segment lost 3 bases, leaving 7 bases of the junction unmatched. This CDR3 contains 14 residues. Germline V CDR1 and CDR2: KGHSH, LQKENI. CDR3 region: CASSPRQGVDGYTF. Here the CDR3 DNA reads TGTGCCAGCTCACCCAGACAGGGAGTAGATGGCTACACCTTC.

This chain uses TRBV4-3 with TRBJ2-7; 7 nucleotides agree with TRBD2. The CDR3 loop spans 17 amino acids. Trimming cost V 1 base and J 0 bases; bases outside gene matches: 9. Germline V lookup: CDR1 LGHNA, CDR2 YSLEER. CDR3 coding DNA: TGCGCCAGCAGCCAAGGAACGGGGGGAAGTCCCTCCTACGAGCAGTACTTC. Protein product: CASSQGTGGSPSYEQYF.